What follows are 23 T cell receptor beta chains derived from one specimen sequenced in a study of a mutant IDH1 vaccine in newly diagnosed glioma. The time point was: week 47, end of study. It was 300 ug of mutant IDH1 20-mer peptide that made up each vaccine dose, given with topical imiquimod. Profiled with immunoSEQ multiplex PCR; TCRdb holds only in-frame clones, not every one. The sample has approximately 84,000 clones, over 75% seen once. Their target antigens are unknown. Material: PBMCs, obtained from a glioma patient whose treatment included an IDH1 peptide vaccine. These receptors were obtained from a man in his forties with glioma.

This clone has only one observation. V gene TRBV4-1 combines with J gene TRBJ1-2; 7 bases are shared with TRBD1. Germline CDR1 MGHRA, CDR2 YSYEKL. The CDR3 is 15 residues long. V was pared by 5 bases and J by 3 bases, with 9 bases of the junction left unmatched. CDR3 sequence reads: CASSSQGLLDYGYTF. The CDR3 DNA reads TGCGCCAGCAGCTCACAGGGGCTTTTAGACTATGGCTACACCTTC.

This sequence joins TRBV4-2 and TRBJ2-4, with 7 nucleotides matching TRBD2. V lost 1 base and J lost 2; bases outside the gene matches: 8. The CDR3 runs to 17 residues. The V gene's germline CDR1 is LGHNA and CDR2 YNFKEQ. DNA for the CDR3: TGTGCCAGCAGCCAAGCGACGGGAGCGGGAACCAAAAACATTCAGTACTTC. Translating gives CASSQATGAGTKNIQYF.

The chain joins TRBV10-3 to TRBJ2-7; 8 bases map to TRBD2. Germline CDR1 ENHRY, CDR2 SYGVKD. This CDR3 has 12 amino acids. After removal of 6 bases from V and 6 bases from J, the junction contained 4 bases not matched to a gene. In DNA form, the CDR3 reads TGTGCCATCAGCGGGGGGGCTCGCGAGCAGTACTTC. Protein: CAISGGAREQYF.

The gene calls are TRBV11-2 and TRBJ1-1; the D is unclear. The V end was cut by 3 bases, the J end by 2 bases, with 7 bases between. This CDR3 has 13 amino acids. Germline assignment: CDR1 SGHAT and CDR2 FQNNGV. This CDR3 reads CASSFAHNTEAFF. The CDR3, as DNA: TGTGCCAGCAGCTTTGCCCATAACACTGAAGCTTTCTTT. Based on the CDR3 plus reference TRBV11-2 and TRBJ1-1, the full variable domain is EAGVAQSPRYKIIEKRQSVAFWCNPISGHATLYWYQQILGQGPKLLIQFQNNGVVDDSQLPKDRFSAERLKGVDSTLKIQPAKLEDSAVYLCASSFAHNTEAFFGQGTRLTVV.

The chain combines TRBV6-5 with TRBJ1-2; 9 bases are a match to TRBD1. V trimming: 0 bases; J trimming: 4 bases; junction bases outside the gene matches: 3. Germline V gene lookup returns CDR1 MNHEY and CDR2 SVGAGI. The CDR3 sequence is 15 residues long. CDR3 residues: CASSYSTGGGYGYTF. CDR3 DNA: TGTGCCAGCAGTTACTCCACAGGGGGCGGCTATGGCTACACCTTC.

This chain uses TRBV18 with TRBJ1-1; D perhaps matches TRBD1 (6 bases). V was trimmed by 2 bases and J by 7 bases, leaving 8 bases between them. Germline CDR1 reads KGHSH; CDR2 reads LQKENI. This CDR3 spans 12 amino acids. DNA for the CDR3: TGTGCCAGCTCACCATACAGGGATGAAGCTTTCTTT. This encodes CASSPYRDEAFF.

V gene TRBV7-2 combines with J gene TRBJ2-7; TRBD2 matches 8 bases. Germline V gene data show CDR1 as SGHTA and CDR2 as FQGNSA. The CDR3 runs 16 residues. Germline trimming cut 4 bases from V and 5 bases from J; bases unmatched to any gene: 13. The CDR3 DNA follows: TGTGCCAGCAGCTCTACTCCGGGACTAGGAGTCCACGAGCAGTACTTC. This gives the protein CASSSTPGLGVHEQYF.

Comments on this clone: One junction end does not reproduce the germline sequence, and a read error may be involved. Distinct nucleotide sequences in the sample also encode this CDR3. V gene TRBV6-4 combines with J gene TRBJ1-2, with D unresolved. The CDR3 spans 15 residues. CDR1 and CDR2 (germline): MRHNA, SNTAGT. Written as DNA, the CDR3 is TGTGCCAGCAGTGACTCGATATCAGCTAATTATGGCTACACCTTC. Translation gives CASSDSISANYGYTF.

The rearrangement uses TRBV6-6 and TRBJ2-4; 10 nucleotides match TRBD1. V trimming: 4 bases; J trimming: 6 bases; junction bases outside the gene matches: 9. Germline CDR1 and CDR2: MNHNY and SVGAGI (reference sequence). The CDR3 loop spans 16 amino acids. DNA of the CDR3: TGTGCCAGCAGTTCCCAGACAGGGGGCTATGTAAACATTCAGTACTTC. Encoded protein: CASSSQTGGYVNIQYF.

The chain is built from TRBV11-2 and TRBJ2-3; a possible D gene is TRBD1 (5 bases). From germline, CDR1 is SGHAT and CDR2 FQNNGV. V dropped 3 bases and J dropped 2 bases, with 15 bases sitting between them. The CDR3 has 16 residues. CDR3 sequence (DNA): TGTGCCAGCAGCTTTACAAGACAGATTCTCACAGATACGCAGTATTTT. Translated, it gives CASSFTRQILTDTQYF.

This sequence joins TRBV2 and TRBJ2-3; tentatively, D is TRBD1 (5 bases). Trimming left V 2 bases short and J 1 base short, with 10 bases between. CDR1 is SNHLY, CDR2 FYNNEI, per germline. The CDR3 is 15 residues long. The CDR3 is CASSEQGWGTDTQYF. In DNA, the CDR3 is TGTGCCAGCAGTGAACAGGGTTGGGGCACAGATACGCAGTATTTT. Full variable domain (missing parts from reference TRBV2 and TRBJ2-3): EPEVTQTPSHQVTQMGQEVILRCVPISNHLYFYWYRQILGQKVEFLVSFYNNEISEKSEIFDDQFSVERPDGSNFTLKIRSTKLEDSAMYFCASSEQGWGTDTQYFGPGTRLTVL.

V gene TRBV10-2 combines with J gene TRBJ2-5; TRBD1 agrees at 9 bases. Near its end, the DNA agrees better with TRBJ2-7, so the J call may be wrong. From germline, CDR1 is WSHSY and CDR2 SAAADI. The CDR3 has 15 amino acids. This CDR3 reads CASSQPGQGLFEQYF. CDR3 nucleotide sequence: TGCGCCAGCAGCCAACCGGGACAGGGTTTATTCGAGCAGTACTTC.

V gene TRBV18 combines with J gene TRBJ2-7, with 13 bases lining up with TRBD2. The CDR3 runs 15 residues. V was pared by 6 bases and J by 1 base, with 3 bases of the junction left unmatched. Germline values: CDR1 KGHSH, CDR2 LQKENI. CDR3 in DNA: TGTGCCAGCTCCCGGACTAGCGGGGGATCCTACGAGCAGTACTTC. Amino acid sequence: CASSRTSGGSYEQYF.

The V and J genes are TRBV7-2 and TRBJ2-5, with 10 bases lining up with TRBD2. CDR1 is SGHTA, CDR2 FQGNSA, per germline. V lost 0 bases and J lost 4; bases outside the gene matches: 5. The CDR3 has 16 residues. The CDR3: CASSLAASGSAETQYF. The CDR3 DNA sequence: TGTGCCAGCAGCTTAGCAGCTAGCGGGAGCGCAGAGACCCAGTACTTC. Drawing the rest from reference TRBV7-2 and TRBJ2-5, the complete variable domain is GAGVSQSPSNKVTEKGKDVELRCDPISGHTALYWYRQSLGQGLEFLIYFQGNSAPDKSGLPSDRFSAERTGGSVSTLTIQRTQQEDSAVYLCASSLAASGSAETQYFGPGTRLLVL.

The rearrangement uses TRBV6-1 and TRBJ2-7, with TRBD1 matching over 9 bases. J was trimmed by 10 bases and V by 2 bases; bases with no gene match: 12. This CDR3 is 15 amino acids long. Per germline, CDR1 MNHNS and CDR2 SASEGT. This CDR3 is CASSEQTGQGGKQYF. For the CDR3, the DNA is TGTGCCAGCAGTGAACAGACGGGACAGGGTGGGAAACAGTACTTC.

This clone has more than one count but fewer than ten. The CDR3 loop is CASSWPGQRDTGELFF. CDR3 bases: TGCGCCAGCAGCTGGCCGGGACAGCGGGACACCGGGGAGCTGTTTTTT. V is TRBV5-1 and J is TRBJ2-2; maybe TRBD1 (7 bases). Trimming removed 3 bases at V and 3 bases at J, with 15 bases between. Germline V gene lookup returns CDR1 SGHRS and CDR2 YFSETQ. The CDR3 has 16 amino acids.

The chain links TRBV14 to TRBJ2-7, with TRBD1 as a possible D gene (6 bases). V lost 4 bases and J lost 1, with 11 bases in between. In germline, CDR1 is SGHDN, CDR2 FVKESK. The CDR3 consists of 14 residues. The CDR3 DNA follows: TGTGCCAGCAGCCCCTTTCAGGGGTCCTACGAGCAGTACTTC. Translating it yields CASSPFQGSYEQYF.

In this sample, this clone turned up once. In DNA, the CDR3 is TGTGCCAGCTACCGGACAGGGCCAGATACGCAGTATTTT. Its protein is CASYRTGPDTQYF. The chain couples TRBV28 to TRBJ2-3; TRBD1 aligns across 8 bases. This CDR3 is 13 amino acids long. Germline trimming cut 8 bases from V and 4 bases from J; bases unmatched to any gene: 5. Germline assignment: CDR1 MDHEN and CDR2 SYDVKM.

V is TRBV12-5 and J is TRBJ1-6, with D unresolved. V was pared by 2 bases and J by 9 bases, with 11 bases between. Germline CDR1 LGHNT, CDR2 FRNRAP. CDR3 size: 14 residues. The CDR3 reads CASGLSARGSPLHF. CDR3 bases: TGTGCTAGTGGTTTGTCCGCCCGGGGTTCACCCCTCCACTTT.

The chain recombines TRBV2 with TRBJ2-7; D possibly corresponds to TRBD1 (5 bases). V lost 2 bases and J 9 bases, leaving 23 bases between the germline ends. Germline V gene sequence: CDR1 SNHLY, CDR2 FYNNEI. The CDR3 has 16 residues. Here the CDR3 reads CASSEPRAAPEDGQYF. In DNA form, the CDR3 reads TGTGCCAGCAGTGAACCCAGGGCGGCCCCTGAAGATGGGCAGTACTTC. The whole variable domain, remainder taken from reference TRBV2 and TRBJ2-7, is EPEVTQTPSHQVTQMGQEVILRCVPISNHLYFYWYRQILGQKVEFLVSFYNNEISEKSEIFDDQFSVERPDGSNFTLKIRSTKLEDSAMYFCASSEPRAAPEDGQYFGPGTRLTVT.

The chain recombines TRBV9 with TRBJ1-6; tentatively, D is TRBD1 (5 bases). CDR3 length: 15 residues. Germline V CDR1 and CDR2: SGDLS, YYNGEE. Between the trimmed V and J ends, which lost 3 bases and 8 bases, there was a span of 15 bases. The CDR3 bases are TGTGCCAGCAGCGCGACGGCTCCCAGGGATTCACCCCTCCACTTT. Amino acid sequence: CASSATAPRDSPLHF.

The V and J genes are TRBV6-5 and TRBJ1-1; D possibly corresponds to TRBD1 (5 bases). From germline, CDR1 is MNHEY and CDR2 SVGAGI. The CDR3 covers 15 residues. V shed 3 bases and J shed 2 bases, with 13 bases lying between them. CDR3 DNA sequence: TGTGCCAGCAGTTATTCGGGGGGGTATAACACTGAAGCTTTCTTT. This codes for CASSYSGGYNTEAFF.

There are a few counts of this clone. J is TRBJ1-5 and V is TRBV5-5; D uncertain. Germline CDR1 SGHKS, CDR2 YYEKEE (reference sequence). Between the trimmed V and J ends, which lost 2 bases and 3 bases, there was a span of 9 bases. This CDR3 has 14 amino acids. The CDR3 coding sequence is TGTGCCAGCAGCTTAGAAGGGAACAATCAGCCCCAGCATTTT. This translates into CASSLEGNNQPQHF.